This T cell receptor beta chain stems from a study of neurological immune-mediated disorders. It was from 2 million PBMCs stored at -80 C that the unsorted libraries were obtained. The CDR3 contains 17 residues. V was clipped by 1 base and J by 2 bases; unmatched bases: 9. CDR1 SGHTA and CDR2 FQGNSA come from the germline V gene. TCRdb passed the 5' RACE reads through MiXCR, listing each CDR3 protein once. The table includes over 65,000 distinct CDR3 sequences, about 9.4% detected once. The chain employs TRBV7-2 and TRBJ2-3; 7 bases line up with TRBD2. The clonotype originates from a man aged 45-65 years in good health. Sequencing was performed on PBMCs. CDR3 in DNA: TGTGCCAGCAGCTTAGGGGTCAACGGGGGGTACACAGATACGCAGTATTTT. Amino acid sequence: CASSLGVNGGYTDTQYF. The full variable domain, with the rest looked up from reference TRBV7-2 and TRBJ2-3, is GAGVSQSPSNKVTEKGKDVELRCDPISGHTALYWYRQSLGQGLEFLIYFQGNSAPDKSGLPSDRFSAERTGGSVSTLTIQRTQQEDSAVYLCASSLGVNGGYTDTQYFGPGTRLTVL.